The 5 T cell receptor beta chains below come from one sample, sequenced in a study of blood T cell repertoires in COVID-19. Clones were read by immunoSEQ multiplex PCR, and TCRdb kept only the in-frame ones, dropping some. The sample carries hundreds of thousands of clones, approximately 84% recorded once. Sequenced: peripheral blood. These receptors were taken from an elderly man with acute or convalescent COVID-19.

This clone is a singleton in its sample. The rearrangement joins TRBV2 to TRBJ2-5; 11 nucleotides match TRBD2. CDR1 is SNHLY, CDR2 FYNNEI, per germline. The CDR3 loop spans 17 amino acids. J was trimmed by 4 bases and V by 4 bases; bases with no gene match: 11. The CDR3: CASSGSSLAGGVETQYF. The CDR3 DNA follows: TGTGCCAGCAGTGGATCCTCCTTAGCGGGAGGGGTAGAGACCCAGTACTTC.

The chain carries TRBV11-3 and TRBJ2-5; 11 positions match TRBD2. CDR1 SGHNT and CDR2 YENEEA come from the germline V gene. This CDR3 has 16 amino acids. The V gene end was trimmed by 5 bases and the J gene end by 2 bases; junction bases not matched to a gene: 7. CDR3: CASSPTRTSGQETQYF. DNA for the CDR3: TGTGCCAGCAGCCCTACGCGGACTAGCGGGCAAGAGACCCAGTACTTC.

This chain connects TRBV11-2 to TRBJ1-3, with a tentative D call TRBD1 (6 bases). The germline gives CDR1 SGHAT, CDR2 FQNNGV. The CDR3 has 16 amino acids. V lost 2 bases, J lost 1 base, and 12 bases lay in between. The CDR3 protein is CASSLTTGLSGNTIYF. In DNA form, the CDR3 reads TGTGCCAGCAGCTTAACCACAGGGCTGTCTGGAAACACCATATATTTT.

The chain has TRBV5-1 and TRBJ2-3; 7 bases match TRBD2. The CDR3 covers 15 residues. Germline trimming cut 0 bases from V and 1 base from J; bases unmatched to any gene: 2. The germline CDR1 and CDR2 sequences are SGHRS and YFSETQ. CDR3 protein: CASSLGSGRTDTQYF. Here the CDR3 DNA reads TGCGCCAGCAGCTTGGGTAGCGGGCGCACAGATACGCAGTATTTT.

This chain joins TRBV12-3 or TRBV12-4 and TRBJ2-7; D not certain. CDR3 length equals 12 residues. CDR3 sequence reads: CASSLGSHEQYV. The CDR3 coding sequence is TGTGCCAGCAGTTTGGGCTCCCACGAGCAGTACGTC.